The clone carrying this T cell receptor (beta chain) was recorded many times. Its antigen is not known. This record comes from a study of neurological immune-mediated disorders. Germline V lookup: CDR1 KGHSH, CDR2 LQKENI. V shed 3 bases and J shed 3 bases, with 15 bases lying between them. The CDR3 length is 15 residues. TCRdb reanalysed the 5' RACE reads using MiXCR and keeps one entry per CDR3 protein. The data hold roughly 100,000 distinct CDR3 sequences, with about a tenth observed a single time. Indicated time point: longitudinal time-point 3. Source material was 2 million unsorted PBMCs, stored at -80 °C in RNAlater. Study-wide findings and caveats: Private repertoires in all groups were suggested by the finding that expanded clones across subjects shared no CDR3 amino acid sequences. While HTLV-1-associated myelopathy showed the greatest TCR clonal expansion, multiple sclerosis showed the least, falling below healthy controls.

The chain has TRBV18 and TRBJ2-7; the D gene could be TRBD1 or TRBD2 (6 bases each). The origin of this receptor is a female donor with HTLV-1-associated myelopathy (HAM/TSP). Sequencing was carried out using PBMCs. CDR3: CASSPLGGEDYEQYF. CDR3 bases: TGTGCCAGCTCACCTCTCGGGGGCGAAGACTACGAGCAGTACTTC.